The 13 T cell receptor beta chains below come from one sample, sequenced in a study of T cell responses to AZD1222 COVID-19 vaccine. Only in-frame clones appear in the TCRdb table, and some are missing; sequencing was by immunoSEQ multiplex PCR. The data show roughly 79,000 clones, around 80% seen once. The sequencing here drew on peripheral blood, taken on day 0 of AZD1222 vaccination. The receptors here all came from an adult in good health.

J is TRBJ2-2 and V is TRBV18; the match to TRBD2 covers 7 bases. V shed 0 bases and J 6 bases; nucleotides not matched to a gene: 4. CDR1 and CDR2 (germline): KGHSH, LQKENI. This CDR3 has 15 amino acids. CDR3 nucleotides: TGTGCCAGCTCACCACCGGCGGGAGCTCCCGGGGAGCTGTTTTTT. Its protein product is CASSPPAGAPGELFF.

This clone was observed a single time. V gene TRBV29-1 combines with J gene TRBJ2-3, with TRBD2 matching over 10 bases. Germline assignment: CDR1 SQVTM and CDR2 ANQGSEA. Trimming at V came to 4 bases and at J to 7 bases, leaving 8 bases not matched to a gene. This CDR3 is 14 amino acids long. This chain's CDR3 is CSVGASGSLYTQYF. CDR3 DNA: TGCAGCGTTGGGGCTAGCGGGAGTTTGTATACGCAGTATTTT.

This chain joins TRBV10-3 and TRBJ2-2, with D perhaps being TRBD1 or TRBD2 (5 bases each). V gave up 6 bases and J gave up 3 bases, with 11 bases separating them. Germline assignment: CDR1 ENHRY and CDR2 SYGVKD. The CDR3 contains 14 residues. This chain's CDR3 is CAIRRDGDTGELFF. The CDR3, as DNA: TGTGCCATCAGAAGGGACGGGGACACCGGGGAGCTGTTTTTT.

The J gene is TRBJ2-2, the V gene TRBV4-3; TRBD1 agrees at 7 bases. Germline CDR1 is LGHNA and CDR2 is YSLEER. The V segment lost 1 base and the J segment 8 bases; nucleotides outside the gene matches: 13. This CDR3 has 17 residues. The CDR3 region has the DNA TGCGCCAGCAGCCAAGGGACCGGGACAGCACCTGTGGGGGAGCTGTTTTTT. It yields the protein CASSQGTGTAPVGELFF.

The CDR3 coding sequence is TGTGCCAGCGGACTAGCGGGAGTGGCTGAGACCCAGTACTTC. Translated: CASGLAGVAETQYF. The chain joins TRBV6-5 to TRBJ2-5; 13 nucleotides match TRBD2. This CDR3 has 14 residues. The V gene's germline CDR1 is MNHEY and CDR2 SVGAGI. The junction had 5 bases not matched to a gene; V was cut back by 8 bases and J by 5 bases.

The rearrangement links TRBV6-4 to TRBJ1-1; no definite D call. Between the trimmed V and J ends, which lost 0 bases and 0 bases, there was a span of 2 bases. Germline V gene sequence: CDR1 MRHNA, CDR2 SNTAGT. The CDR3 has 13 amino acids. The CDR3 bases are TGTGCCAGCAGTGACTCGATGAACACTGAAGCTTTCTTT. Its translation is CASSDSMNTEAFF.

This clone has just one count. The chain is built from TRBV28 and TRBJ1-2, with D perhaps TRBD1 (6 bases). The length of the CDR3 is 15 residues. The germline gives CDR1 MDHEN, CDR2 SYDVKM. Trimming removed 6 bases at V and 8 bases at J, with 22 bases between. CDR3 loop: CASSLPGQLNLGYTF. For the CDR3, the DNA is TGTGCCAGCAGCTTACCCGGACAGCTAAATCTCGGCTACACCTTC.

The chain couples TRBV7-2 to TRBJ2-2; D perhaps matches TRBD1 (5 bases). Trimming pared 4 bases from V and 2 bases from J, leaving 17 bases between. CDR3 length: 17 amino acids. Germline V gives CDR1 SGHTA, CDR2 FQGNSA. This CDR3 is CASSSKSGQGNTGELFF. For the CDR3, the DNA is TGTGCCAGCAGCTCCAAATCCGGGCAGGGAAACACCGGGGAGCTGTTTTTT.

V and J are TRBV14 and TRBJ2-1, with a weak D call TRBD1 (6 bases). V lost 4 bases, J lost 8 bases, and 9 bases lay in between. CDR3 length: 12 amino acids. Germline CDR1 is SGHDN and CDR2 is FVKESK. The CDR3 DNA reads as TGTGCCAGCAGCCCGCAGGGGTATGAGCAGTTCTTC. Residues: CASSPQGYEQFF.

The chain has TRBV18 and TRBJ2-7; 9 bases align to TRBD1. This CDR3 comprises 16 residues. V lost 5 bases to trimming and J lost 0 bases; unmatched junction nucleotides: 8. CDR1 and CDR2 from the germline V gene are KGHSH and LQKENI. The CDR3 spells CASSEWDRESSYEQYF. In nucleotides, the CDR3 is TGTGCCAGCTCAGAGTGGGACAGGGAGAGCTCCTACGAGCAGTACTTC.

The chain employs TRBV19 and TRBJ1-4, with 8 nucleotides matching TRBD1. The germline gives CDR1 LNHDA, CDR2 SQIVND (reference sequence). This CDR3 has 16 amino acids. Trimming at V came to 2 bases and at J to 1 base, leaving 3 bases not matched to a gene. The CDR3 region has the DNA TGTGCCAGTAGTATATCCACAGGGGGAACTAATGAAAAACTGTTTTTT. Translation: CASSISTGGTNEKLFF. Complete variable domain (other parts from reference TRBV19 and TRBJ1-4): DGGITQSPKYLFRKEGQNVTLSCEQNLNHDAMYWYRQDPGQGLRLIYYSQIVNDFQKGDIAEGYSVSREKKESFPLTVTSAQKNPTAFYLCASSISTGGTNEKLFFGSGTQLSVL.

This chain connects TRBV2 to TRBJ1-2; TRBD1 is a possible D gene (6 bases). Deletions cut 6 bases from V and 5 bases from J, with 22 bases between. This CDR3 has 16 amino acids. Germline CDR1 SNHLY, CDR2 FYNNEI. The CDR3 DNA reads TGTGCCAGCAGCCCCTTTAAGACAGGTTTTGGTTATGGCTACACCTTC. It codes for CASSPFKTGFGYGYTF.

The rearrangement uses TRBV3-1 (or the pseudogene TRBV3-2) and TRBJ2-6; the D is unclear. There are 15 residues in the CDR3. V was cut by 2 bases and J by 0 bases, with 5 bases left in between. Germline V gene data show CDR1 as LGHDT and CDR2 as YNNKEL (reference sequence). The CDR3 region has the DNA TGTGCCAGCAGCCAACTGGTCTCTGGGGCCAACGTCCTGACTTTC. This translates into CASSQLVSGANVLTF.